This TCR beta chain comes out of a study of T-cell memory formation after mild COVID-19. Barcoded TCR alpha and TCR beta cDNA libraries with UMIs came from 5'RACE using constant-segment primers. TCRdb independently ran MiXCR on the 5' RACE reads; one entry per CDR3 protein. In the table there are approximately 88,000 distinct CDR3 sequences, around 25% of which are singletons. J was trimmed by 10 bases and V by 5 bases; bases with no gene match: 5. The CDR3 runs to 12 residues. Overall study findings and caveats: Clones contracting over day 15 to 85 were CD4/CD8 balanced, with later expanders leaning CD4+.

About this clonotype: The target antigen is unknown.

The source material was PBMCs or a T cell subset sorted from them (not recorded which). The TCR sequence derives from a man aged 18 to 30 who had mild COVID-19 (a few samples of this study predate the infection). Cell type and time point are not known. The J gene is TRBJ1-1, the V gene TRBV12-3 or TRBV12-4, with 9 bases lining up with TRBD1. The CDR3 sequence: CASSPPGQGAFF. The CDR3 nucleotides are TGTGCCAGCAGTCCTCCGGGACAGGGAGCTTTCTTT.